Reported below is one T cell receptor (beta chain). This record comes from a study of technical replicates of blood from several donors. The table came from immunoSEQ multiplex PCR; TCRdb's copy has only in-frame clones and leaves some out. Among roughly 70,000 clones, approximately 91% were seen once, and the ten largest hold around 4.5%. The trim removed 8 bases at V and 2 bases at J, leaving 11 bases unmatched. This CDR3 is built from 15 residues. CDR1 is SGHTA and CDR2 is FQGNSA in the germline V gene. Material for sequencing was PBMCs. This TCR was recovered from a human donor in good health. Some clones in this sample may be carry-over from other donors' samples. The chain couples TRBV7-2 to TRBJ2-7, with 8 bases that match TRBD1. DNA of the CDR3: TGTGCCAGCGCGTCGTATGGGACAGGCCCCTACGAGCAGTACTTC. This encodes CASASYGTGPYEQYF.